This T cell receptor beta chain was retrieved from a study of control samples from healthy donors and cancer patients. Generated by immunoSEQ multiplex PCR, the TCRdb table keeps only in-frame clones and is missing some. The data hold under 150,000 clones, with around nine tenths observed a single time. Trimming took 2 bases from V and 6 from J; bases not matched to a gene: 6. Germline V gives CDR1 SGHKS, CDR2 YYEKEE (reference sequence). The CDR3 has 15 residues. The sample comprised blood. This TCR was recovered from a man in his thirties or forties in good health. The rearrangement links TRBV5-5 to TRBJ2-1, with 9 bases that match TRBD1. The CDR3 DNA reads as TGTGCCAGCAGCTTCTACGACAGGGGGTCCAATGAGCAGTTCTTC. Its protein is CASSFYDRGSNEQFF.